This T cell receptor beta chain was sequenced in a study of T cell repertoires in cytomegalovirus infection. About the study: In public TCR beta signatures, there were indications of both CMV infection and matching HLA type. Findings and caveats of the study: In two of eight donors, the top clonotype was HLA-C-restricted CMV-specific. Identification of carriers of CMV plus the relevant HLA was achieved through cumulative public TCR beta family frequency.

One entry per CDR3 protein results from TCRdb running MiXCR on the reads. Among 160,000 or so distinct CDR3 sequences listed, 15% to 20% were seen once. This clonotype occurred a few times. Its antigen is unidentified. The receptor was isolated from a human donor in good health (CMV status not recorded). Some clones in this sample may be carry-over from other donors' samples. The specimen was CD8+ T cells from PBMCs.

DNA for the CDR3: TGCAGCGTTGACGGGGGGAGCATCTACAATGAGCAGTTCTTC. It specifies CSVDGGSIYNEQFF. The chain joins TRBV29-1 to TRBJ2-1, with TRBD2 identical over 7 bases. The CDR3 covers 14 residues. The V gene's germline CDR1 is SQVTM and CDR2 ANQGSEA. V lost 3 bases, J lost 3 bases, and 5 bases stayed unmatched.